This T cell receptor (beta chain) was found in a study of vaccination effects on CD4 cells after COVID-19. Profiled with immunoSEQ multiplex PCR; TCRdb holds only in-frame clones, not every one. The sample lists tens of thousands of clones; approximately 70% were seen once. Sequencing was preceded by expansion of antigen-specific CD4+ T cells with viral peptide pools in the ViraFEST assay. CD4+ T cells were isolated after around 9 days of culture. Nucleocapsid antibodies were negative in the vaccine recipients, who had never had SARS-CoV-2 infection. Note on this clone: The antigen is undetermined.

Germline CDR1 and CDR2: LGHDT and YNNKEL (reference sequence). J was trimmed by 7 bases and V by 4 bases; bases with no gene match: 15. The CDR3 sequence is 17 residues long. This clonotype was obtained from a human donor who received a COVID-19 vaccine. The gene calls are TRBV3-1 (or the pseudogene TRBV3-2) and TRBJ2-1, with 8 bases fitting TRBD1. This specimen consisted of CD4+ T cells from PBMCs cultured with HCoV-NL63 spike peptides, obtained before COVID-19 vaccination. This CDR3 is CASSLQTGQGRDNEQFF. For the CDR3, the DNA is TGTGCCAGCAGCCTACAAACCGGACAGGGAAGGGATAATGAGCAGTTCTTC.